This TCR beta chain was sequenced in a study of cytomegalovirus exposure and HLA in healthy donors. The PCR used 60 Vbeta and 13 Jbeta primers. The protocol was immunoSEQ multiplex PCR, while the TCRdb copy is restricted to in-frame clones and leaves out a portion. The profile shows 110,000 to 150,000 clones, 80% to 85% of them singletons. The study's findings and limits: In a later analysis, HLA-associated TCR beta chains were more clonally expanded than equally common others. Donor immune exposure was known only as CMV serostatus. Previously analyzed data showed that most TCR beta V segments were productive at a frequency of about 87% or about 30%.

With regard to this clone: Its specificity is unknown.

This CDR3 comprises 15 residues. Germline CDR1 SGHRS, CDR2 YFSETQ. V shed 4 bases, J shed 4 bases, and the junction held 10 bases outside the gene matches. The chain employs TRBV5-1 and TRBJ1-1; 7 bases line up with TRBD1. This clonotype was obtained from a boy younger than 10 in good health and CMV-seronegative. The sample comprised PBMCs. CDR3 residues: CASSLGTDEGTEAFF. DNA of the CDR3: TGCGCCAGCAGCCTCGGGACAGACGAGGGCACTGAAGCTTTCTTT. The full variable domain, rest sourced from reference TRBV5-1 and TRBJ1-1, is KAGVTQTPRYLIKTRGQQVTLSCSPISGHRSVSWYQQTPGQGLQFLFEYFSETQRNKGNFPGRFSGRQFSNSRSEMNVSTLELGDSALYLCASSLGTDEGTEAFFGQGTRLTVV.